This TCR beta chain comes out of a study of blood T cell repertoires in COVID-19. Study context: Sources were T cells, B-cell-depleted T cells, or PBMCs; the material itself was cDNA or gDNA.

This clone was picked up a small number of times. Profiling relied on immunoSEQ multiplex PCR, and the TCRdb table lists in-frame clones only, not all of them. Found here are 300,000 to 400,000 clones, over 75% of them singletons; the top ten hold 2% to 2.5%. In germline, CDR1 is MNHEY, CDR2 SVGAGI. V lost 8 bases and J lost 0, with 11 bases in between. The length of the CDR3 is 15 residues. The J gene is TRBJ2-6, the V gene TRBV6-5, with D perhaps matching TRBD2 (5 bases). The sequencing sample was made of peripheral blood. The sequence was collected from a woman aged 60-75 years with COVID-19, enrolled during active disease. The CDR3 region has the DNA TGTGCCAGCTGGGAGCCCAGCTCTGGGGCCAACGTCCTGACTTTC. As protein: CASWEPSSGANVLTF.